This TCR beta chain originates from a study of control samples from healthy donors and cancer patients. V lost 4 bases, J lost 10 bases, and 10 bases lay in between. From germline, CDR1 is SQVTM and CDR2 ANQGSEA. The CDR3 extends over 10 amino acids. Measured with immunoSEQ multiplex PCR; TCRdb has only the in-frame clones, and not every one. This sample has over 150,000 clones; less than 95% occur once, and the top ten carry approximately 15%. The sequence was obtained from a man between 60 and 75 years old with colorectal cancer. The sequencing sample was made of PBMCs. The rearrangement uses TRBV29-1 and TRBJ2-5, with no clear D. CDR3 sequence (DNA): TGCAGCGTTGGGATTAAGGACCAGTACTTC. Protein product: CSVGIKDQYF. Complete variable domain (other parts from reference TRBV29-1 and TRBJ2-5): SAVISQKPSRDICQRGTSLTIQCQVDSQVTMMFWYRQQPGQSLTLIATANQGSEATYESGFVIDKFPISRPNLTFSTLTVSNMSPEDSSIYLCSVGIKDQYFGPGTRLLVL.